This T cell receptor (beta chain) was found in a study of cytomegalovirus exposure and HLA in healthy donors. Germline V gives CDR1 MDHEN, CDR2 SYDVKM. V was pared by 7 bases and J by 5 bases, with 20 bases between. The CDR3 is 15 residues long. To note about this clone: Its antigen is unidentified.

This PCR relied on a set of 60 Vbeta primers and 13 Jbeta primers. Assay used: immunoSEQ multiplex PCR; TCRdb lists only in-frame clones, some missing. Of 95,000 to 150,000 clones listed, around four fifths were seen once; the top ten hold around 4.5%. Study-wide results and limits: V- and J-gene trimming in TCR beta was tied to a missense DCLRE1C variant by an analysis performed later.

The sample comprised PBMCs. The chain combines TRBV28 with TRBJ2-5; perhaps TRBD2 as D (5 bases). The clonotype originates from a woman aged 40 to 50 in good health and CMV-seronegative. CDR3 protein: CASTPRARGSETQYF. The CDR3, as DNA: TGTGCCAGCACCCCCCGCGCCCGGGGATCGGAGACCCAGTACTTC.